A selection of T cell receptor beta chains follows, all from one sample in a study of CD8 T cells in ankylosing spondylitis. TCRdb processed the 5' RACE reads anew with MiXCR; each CDR3 protein has one entry. The sample carries hundreds of thousands of distinct CDR3 sequences, over 9.5% recorded once. The sequenced material came from blood, either unsorted or a sorted T cell fraction (not recorded which). The receptors shown here come from a male donor with ankylosing spondylitis. Both conserved end residues are part of each CDR3. A D gene is named only where the DNA matches it firmly. Rows may omit the clone size; those that give it use once, few, many or a size class.

J,V,size,D,CDR3,DNA
TRBJ2-7,TRBV4-2,many,-,CASSQEKRATYEQYF,TGTGCCAGCAGCCAAGAGAAGCGGGCTACCTACGAGCAGTACTTC
TRBJ2-1,TRBV7-2,-,-,CASSLGVGNKEQFF,TGTGCCAGCAGCCTCGGAGTAGGGAACAAGGAGCAGTTCTTC
TRBJ2-1,TRBV5-1,few,TRBD2,CASSDGLAGGGTYNEQFF,TGCGCCAGCAGCGACGGACTAGCGGGGGGTGGAACCTACAATGAGCAGTTCTTC
TRBJ2-5,TRBV28,-,TRBD1,CASSKRTGLETQYF,TGTGCCAGCAGTAAACGGACAGGGCTAGAGACCCAGTACTTC
TRBJ2-3,TRBV12-3/TRBV12-4,many,-,CASSPRGVGTDTQYF,TGTGCCAGCAGCCCCAGGGGGGTCGGCACAGATACGCAGTATTTT
TRBJ1-1,TRBV11-3,-,TRBD1,CASSPGQGAGTEAFF,TGTGCCAGCAGCCCAGGACAGGGGGCGGGCACTGAAGCTTTCTTT
TRBJ2-7,TRBV20-1,few,-,CSARGENYEQYF,TGCAGTGCTAGAGGCGAGAACTACGAGCAGTACTTC
TRBJ1-2,TRBV27,many,-,CASSPRQRVYGYTF,TGTGCCAGCAGTCCCCGACAGCGTGTCTATGGCTACACCTTC
TRBJ2-1,TRBV6-2/TRBV6-3,-,-,CASTLSEGEGYNEQFF,TGTGCCAGCACCCTATCTGAAGGAGAAGGCTACAATGAGCAGTTCTTC
TRBJ2-3,TRBV18,-,-,CASSRQDRSTDTQYF,TGTGCCAGCTCGCGACAGGATCGAAGCACAGATACGCAGTATTTT
TRBJ2-2,TRBV29-1,many,-,CSVWGHENTGELFF,TGCAGCGTTTGGGGCCACGAAAACACCGGGGAGCTGTTTTTT
TRBJ2-7,TRBV14,few,TRBD2,CASSQGIGLAGHEQYF,TGTGCCAGCAGCCAAGGGATTGGACTAGCGGGCCACGAGCAGTACTTC
TRBJ2-3,TRBV20-1,-,-,CSAEYLGGSTDTQYF,TGCAGTGCAGAATATCTAGGCGGGAGCACAGATACGCAGTATTTT
TRBJ2-1,TRBV20-1,few,TRBD1,CSVSIRGPKNEQFF,TGCAGTGTGTCCATCAGGGGGCCTAAAAATGAGCAGTTCTTC
TRBJ2-6,TRBV29-1,few,-,CSAYAPGANVLTF,TGCAGCGCCTACGCCCCTGGGGCCAACGTCCTGACTTTC
TRBJ1-5,TRBV11-1,-,-,CASSYKWVVGTLISNQPQHF,TGTGCCAGCAGCTACAAATGGGTGGTGGGGACCTTAATTAGCAATCAGCCCCAGCATTTT
TRBJ2-1,TRBV29-1,few,TRBD2,CSVGAGVSSYNEQFF,TGCAGCGTTGGTGCGGGAGTTAGCTCCTACAATGAGCAGTTCTTC
TRBJ1-4,TRBV11-2,-,TRBD1,CASSLDGGYRGEKLFF,TGTGCCAGCAGCTTAGATGGTGGATACAGGGGTGAAAAACTGTTTTTT
TRBJ2-1,TRBV7-9,many,TRBD2,CASSDFGTSGSRNEQFF,TGTGCCAGCAGTGACTTTGGGACTAGCGGGAGTAGGAATGAGCAGTTCTTC
TRBJ1-5,TRBV20-1,many,-,CSASGQRLGQPQHF,TGCAGTGCTTCTGGACAGCGCCTAGGTCAGCCCCAGCATTTT
TRBJ2-1,TRBV5-1,many,-,CASTPQTAYNEQFF,TGCGCCAGCACCCCACAGACAGCCTACAATGAGCAGTTCTTC
TRBJ2-2,TRBV12-3/TRBV12-4,many,-,CASSPVGGGTGELFF,TGTGCCAGCAGTCCCGTGGGAGGGGGCACCGGGGAGCTGTTTTTT
TRBJ2-1,TRBV6-4,many,-,CASSDVGTYNEQFF,TGTGCCAGCAGTGACGTGGGAACCTACAATGAGCAGTTCTTC
TRBJ2-5,TRBV5-1,once,-,CASSLVSSQETQYF,TGCGCCAGCAGCTTGGTGTCTTCCCAAGAGACCCAGTACTTC
TRBJ1-1,TRBV2,-,-,CASSVRQGEAFF,TGTGCCAGCAGTGTTAGGCAGGGGGAAGCTTTCTTT
TRBJ2-5,TRBV24-1,few,-,CATSPGGETQYF,TGTGCCACCAGTCCAGGTGGAGAGACCCAGTACTTC
TRBJ2-3,TRBV12-3/TRBV12-4,-,-,CASSSMQGLDTQYF,TGTGCCAGCAGCTCAATGCAGGGGTTAGATACGCAGTATTTT
TRBJ1-3,TRBV27,-,-,CASGVMGTIYF,TGTGCCAGCGGGGTTATGGGCACCATATATTTT
TRBJ2-7,TRBV2,few,TRBD2,CASNEREVTYEQYF,TGTGCCAGCAATGAGCGGGAGGTGACCTACGAGCAGTACTTC
TRBJ2-2,TRBV5-1,-,TRBD2,CASSDLPSGNTGELFF,TGCGCCAGCAGCGACTTGCCTAGCGGGAATACCGGGGAGCTGTTTTTT